These 21 T cell receptor beta chains were all obtained from the same sample, sequenced in a study of shared clonotypes between healthy human individuals. Clones were sequenced by immunoSEQ multiplex PCR, and TCRdb holds only the in-frame ones, with some missing. The table includes over 400,000 clones, 70% to 85% detected once. Sequenced material: PBMCs. Receptors originate from a woman aged 35 to 49 in good health. Some clones in this sample may be carry-over from other donors' samples.

The chain uses TRBV11-2 and TRBJ2-5; 9 bases line up with TRBD1. V was pared by 5 bases and J by 5 bases, with 12 bases of the junction left unmatched. This CDR3 contains 16 residues. Germline loops: CDR1 SGHAT, CDR2 FQNNGV. CDR3 sequence reads: CASSKRTGERVETQYF. CDR3 DNA sequence: TGTGCCAGCAGCAAAAGGACAGGGGAGAGGGTGGAGACCCAGTACTTC.

The J gene is TRBJ1-4, the V gene TRBV12-5; no firm D call. The CDR3 covers 15 residues. V lost 3 bases, J lost 3 bases, and 11 bases lay in between. Germline V gene sequence: CDR1 LGHNT, CDR2 FRNRAP. The CDR3 sequence: CASGFRSGPNEKLFF. The DNA for the CDR3 is TGTGCTAGTGGTTTCCGATCCGGGCCTAATGAAAAACTGTTTTTT.

This sequence joins TRBV5-6 and TRBJ1-3; TRBD1 is a possible D gene (5 bases). Germline V gene sequence: CDR1 SGHDT, CDR2 YYEEEE. This CDR3 is 13 amino acids long. Trimming took off 4 bases at V and 7 bases at J, with 12 bases between the two ends. The CDR3 nucleotides are TGTGCCAGCAGCGACACGGGGGACAACACCATATATTTT. It translates to CASSDTGDNTIYF. Supplemented by reference TRBV5-6 and TRBJ1-3, the full variable domain reads DAGVTQSPTHLIKTRGQQVTLRCSPKSGHDTVSWYQQALGQGPQFIFQYYEEEERQRGNFPDRFSGHQFPNYSSELNVNALLLGDSALYLCASSDTGDNTIYFGEGSWLTVV.

As to this clone: Other DNA sequences from this sample encode an identical CDR3 as well. V is TRBV25-1 and J is TRBJ2-5, with D unresolved. The CDR3 has 10 residues. CDR1 and CDR2 from the germline V gene are MGHDK and SYGVNS. V was clipped by 8 bases and J by 2 bases, with 3 bases between them. The CDR3 nucleotides are TGTGCCAGCCGGCAAGAGACCCAGTACTTC. Protein sequence: CASRQETQYF.

The V and J genes are TRBV19 and TRBJ2-3; tentatively, D is TRBD2 (5 bases). Trimming pared 7 bases from V and 0 bases from J, leaving 11 bases between. There are 14 residues in the CDR3. CDR1 and CDR2 from the germline V gene are LNHDA and SQIVND (reference sequence). As DNA, the CDR3 is TGTGCCAGTAAAGCGGCCTTTAGCACAGATACGCAGTATTTT. Translated, it gives CASKAAFSTDTQYF.

The rearrangement joins TRBV13 to TRBJ2-5; the D gene is possibly TRBD1 (6 bases). V lost 5 bases to trimming and J lost 1 base, with 11 bases between them. Germline V gene data show CDR1 as PRHDT and CDR2 as FYEKMQ (reference sequence). There are 14 residues in the CDR3. The CDR3 spells CASSIDRLQETQYF. CDR3 sequence (DNA): TGTGCCAGCAGCATAGACAGGCTCCAAGAGACCCAGTACTTC. The variable domain in full, completed from reference TRBV13 and TRBJ2-5, reads AAGVIQSPRHLIKEKRETATLKCYPIPRHDTVYWYQQGPGQDPQFLISFYEKMQSDKGSIPDRFSAQQFSDYHSELNMSSLELGDSALYFCASSIDRLQETQYFGPGTRLLVL.

This sequence joins TRBV11-2 and TRBJ1-5; D is unclear. Germline values: CDR1 SGHAT, CDR2 FQNNGV. CDR3 length equals 15 residues. The V end was cut by 5 bases, the J end by 0 bases, with 11 bases between. CDR3 in DNA: TGTGCCAGCAGCCGGGTATTGTTTAGCAATCAGCCCCAGCATTTT. Translated, it gives CASSRVLFSNQPQHF.

The V call is TRBV29-1, the J call TRBJ2-5; 9 bases align to TRBD1. V trimming: 6 bases; J trimming: 1 base; junction bases outside the gene matches: 6. The CDR3 sequence is 14 residues long. Germline CDR1 SQVTM, CDR2 ANQGSEA. CDR3 loop: CSVNPGQGQETQYF. DNA for the CDR3: TGCAGCGTGAACCCGGGACAGGGCCAAGAGACCCAGTACTTC.

The rearrangement joins TRBV5-4 to TRBJ2-3; 8 bases line up with TRBD2. The CDR3 spans 16 residues. J lost 0 bases, V lost 2 bases, and 5 bases had no gene match. The germline CDR1 and CDR2 sequences are SGHNT and YYREEE (reference sequence). CDR3 DNA: TGTGCCAGCAGCTTATCACTAGCGGCTAGCACAGATACGCAGTATTTT. This codes for CASSLSLAASTDTQYF.

This clone was detected once. The rearrangement uses TRBV5-1 and TRBJ2-2; 9 nucleotides agree with TRBD1. V lost 0 bases and J lost 3; bases outside the gene matches: 6. CDR1 SGHRS and CDR2 YFSETQ come from the germline V gene. CDR3 size: 17 residues. CDR3 sequence: CASSLGPDRGDTGELFF. The CDR3 nucleotides read TGCGCCAGCAGCTTGGGACCGGACAGGGGAGACACCGGGGAGCTGTTTTTT.

The V call is TRBV5-1, the J call TRBJ2-7; no clear D. Trimming shortened V by 0 bases and J by 0 bases, and 7 bases separated the two germline ends. Germline loops: CDR1 SGHRS, CDR2 YFSETQ. The CDR3 runs to 14 residues. The CDR3 bases are TGCGCCAGCAGCTTGGACGGGTTCTCCTACGAGCAGTACTTC. It specifies CASSLDGFSYEQYF.

The chain employs TRBV19 and TRBJ1-5; D might be TRBD1 (5 bases). Trimming took 11 bases from V and 1 from J, leaving 21 bases between them. Germline V gene lookup returns CDR1 LNHDA and CDR2 SQIVND (reference sequence). The length of the CDR3 is 16 residues. The CDR3 loop reads CASRGREKSSNQPQHF. The CDR3 DNA is TGTGCCTCTAGGGGCAGGGAGAAGTCCAGCAATCAGCCCCAGCATTTT.

The chain combines TRBV2 with TRBJ2-2, with D tentatively TRBD2 (5 bases). Germline assignment: CDR1 SNHLY and CDR2 FYNNEI. Deletions cut 6 bases from V and 4 bases from J, with 12 bases between. This CDR3 spans 14 amino acids. The CDR3 DNA sequence: TGTGCCAGCAGGAGACCGAGCGGCACCGGGGAGCTGTTTTTT. Amino acid sequence: CASRRPSGTGELFF.

Concerning this clone itself: The sample contains more than one DNA sequence encoding this CDR3. This chain links TRBV5-1 with TRBJ1-1; 10 bases are shared with TRBD1. CDR3 length: 16 residues. Germline CDR1 and CDR2: SGHRS and YFSETQ. The V segment lost 0 bases and the J segment 8 bases; nucleotides outside the gene matches: 10. CDR3 sequence reads: CASSLAGTGAPDEAFF. The CDR3, as DNA: TGCGCCAGCAGCTTGGCCGGGACAGGGGCGCCAGACGAAGCTTTCTTT.

This chain uses TRBV7-9 with TRBJ2-7, with 8 bases aligning to TRBD2. The CDR3 has 15 amino acids. V lost 3 bases to trimming and J lost 3 bases; unmatched junction nucleotides: 7. Germline lookup yields CDR1 SEHNR and CDR2 FQNEAQ (reference sequence). The CDR3 nucleotides read TGTGCCAGCAGCTTTCCCCCGGGGGGGGTCTACGAGCAGTACTTC. Its protein product is CASSFPPGGVYEQYF.

V is TRBV11-2 and J is TRBJ2-7, with 10 positions matching TRBD1. The CDR3 contains 17 residues. V gave up 2 bases and J gave up 1 base; unmatched junction bases: 8. From germline, CDR1 is SGHAT and CDR2 FQNNGV. The CDR3 nucleotides are TGTGCCAGCAGCTTACGCAGCCGGGACAGGGGATCCTACGAGCAGTACTTC. Residues: CASSLRSRDRGSYEQYF.

V gene TRBV7-3 combines with J gene TRBJ2-7, with 11 bases fitting TRBD2. The CDR3 spans 14 residues. V lost 5 bases, J lost 3 bases, and 3 bases stayed unmatched. Germline CDR1 reads SGHTA; CDR2 reads FQGTGA. CDR3 nucleotides: TGTGCCAGCAGCCCGGGGACTAGCGGCTACGAGCAGTACTTC. This encodes CASSPGTSGYEQYF. The full variable domain, its missing parts supplied by reference TRBV7-3 and TRBJ2-7, is GAGVSQTPSNKVTEKGKYVELRCDPISGHTALYWYRQSLGQGPEFLIYFQGTGAADDSGLPNDRFFAVRPEGSVSTLKIQRTERGDSAVYLCASSPGTSGYEQYFGPGTRLTVT.

The V gene is TRBV30, the J gene TRBJ2-1, with TRBD1 matching 8 bases. The junction had 12 bases not matched to a gene; V was cut back by 3 bases and J by 2 bases. The CDR3 length is 17 residues. The germline gives CDR1 GTSNPN, CDR2 SVGIG (reference sequence). The CDR3: CAWRSMAGTGPYNEQFF. As DNA, the CDR3 is TGTGCCTGGAGGTCAATGGCCGGGACAGGCCCCTACAATGAGCAGTTCTTC.

This clone has a single count. V is TRBV7-9 and J is TRBJ1-2; D remains unclear. V dropped 1 base and J dropped 4 bases, with 10 bases sitting between them. Germline CDR1 reads SEHNR; CDR2 reads FQNEAQ (reference sequence). The CDR3 is 14 residues long. The CDR3 spells CASSLDGSSYGYTF. DNA of the CDR3: TGTGCCAGCAGCTTAGACGGTTCTAGCTATGGCTACACCTTC.

This clone was counted between two and nine times. The chain employs TRBV19 and TRBJ1-4, with D possibly TRBD1 on 6 matching bases. There are 14 residues in the CDR3. V lost 6 bases to trimming and J lost 6 bases, with 14 bases between them. In germline, CDR1 is LNHDA, CDR2 SQIVND (reference sequence). The CDR3 loop reads CASRKTGGDEKLFF. The CDR3 DNA sequence: TGTGCCAGTAGGAAGACAGGTGGGGATGAAAAACTGTTTTTT.

The chain has TRBV23-1 and TRBJ2-5, with 7 bases fitting TRBD1. TRBV23-1 is an open reading frame whose function is uncertain. The V and J ends lost 2 bases and 2 bases, in that order; junction bases with no gene match: 17. The CDR3 extends over 19 amino acids. The CDR3 DNA is TGCGCCAGCAGTCAACAAGAACCATTACGGGACAGCGAACAAGAGACCCAGTACTTC. It codes for CASSQQEPLRDSEQETQYF.